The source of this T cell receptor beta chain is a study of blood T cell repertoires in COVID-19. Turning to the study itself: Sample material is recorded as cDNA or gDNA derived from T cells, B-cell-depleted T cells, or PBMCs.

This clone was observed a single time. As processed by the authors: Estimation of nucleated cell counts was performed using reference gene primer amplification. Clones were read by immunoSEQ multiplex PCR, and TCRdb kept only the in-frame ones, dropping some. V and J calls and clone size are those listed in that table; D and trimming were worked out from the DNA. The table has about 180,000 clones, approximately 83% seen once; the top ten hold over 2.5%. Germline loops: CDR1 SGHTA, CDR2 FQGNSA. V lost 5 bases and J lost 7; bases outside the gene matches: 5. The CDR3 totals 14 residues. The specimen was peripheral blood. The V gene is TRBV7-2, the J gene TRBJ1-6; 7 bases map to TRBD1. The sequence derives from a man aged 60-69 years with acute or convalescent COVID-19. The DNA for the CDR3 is TGTGCCAGCAGCCTGGGACAGATAAATTCACCCCTCCACTTT. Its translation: CASSLGQINSPLHF.